This entry concerns a single TCR beta chain. The data were obtained in a study of radiation and T cells in renal cell carcinoma. Study background: Nephrectomy followed 15 Gy stereotactic body radiation by 4 weeks.

TCRdb's copy holds only in-frame clones and misses some; the assay was immunoSEQ multiplex PCR. The table includes about 130,000 clones, roughly four fifths detected once. Time point denoted: baseline pretreatment blood. Treatment specified: 15 Gy SBRT to primary tumor, nephrectomy 4 weeks later. The ends lost 4 bases at V and 5 bases at J; junction bases unmatched: 7. CDR3 length: 14 amino acids. Germline V gene data show CDR1 as SGHNT and CDR2 as YYREEE (reference sequence). The genes are TRBV5-4 and TRBJ2-5, with 8 bases that match TRBD1. The sample was blood, taken from a patient whose treatment included radiotherapy and nephrectomy. The receptor comes from a woman aged 60-75 years with renal cell carcinoma. This CDR3 is CASSQQGAWETQYF. In nucleotides, the CDR3 is TGTGCCAGCAGCCAGCAGGGGGCCTGGGAGACCCAGTACTTC.